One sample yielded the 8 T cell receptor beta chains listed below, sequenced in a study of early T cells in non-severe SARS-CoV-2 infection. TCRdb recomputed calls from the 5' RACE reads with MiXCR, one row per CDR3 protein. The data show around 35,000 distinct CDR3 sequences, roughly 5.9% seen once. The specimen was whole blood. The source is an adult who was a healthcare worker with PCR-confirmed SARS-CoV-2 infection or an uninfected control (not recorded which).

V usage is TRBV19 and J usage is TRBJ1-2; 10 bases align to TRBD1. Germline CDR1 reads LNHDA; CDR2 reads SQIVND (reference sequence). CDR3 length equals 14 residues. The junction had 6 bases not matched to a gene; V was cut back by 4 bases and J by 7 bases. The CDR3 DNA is TGTGCCAGTAGTAAAGACAGGGGGCGCGGTGGCTACACCTTC. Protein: CASSKDRGRGGYTF.

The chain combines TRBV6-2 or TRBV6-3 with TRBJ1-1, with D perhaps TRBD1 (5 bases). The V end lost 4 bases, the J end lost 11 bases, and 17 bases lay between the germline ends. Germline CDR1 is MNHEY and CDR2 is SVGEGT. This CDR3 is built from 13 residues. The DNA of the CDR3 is TGTGCCAGCAGTTTCGGGACCGGACTTCATGCTTTCTTT. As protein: CASSFGTGLHAFF.

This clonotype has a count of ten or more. Here the CDR3 DNA reads TGTGCCAGCAGTCGAGGCAGGGGTTGGGAGCAGTACTTC. Encoded protein: CASSRGRGWEQYF. J is TRBJ2-7 and V is TRBV11-3; possibly TRBD1 for D (6 bases). V lost 6 bases and J 7 bases, leaving 16 bases between the germline ends. Germline loops: CDR1 SGHNT, CDR2 YENEEA. CDR3 size: 13 residues.

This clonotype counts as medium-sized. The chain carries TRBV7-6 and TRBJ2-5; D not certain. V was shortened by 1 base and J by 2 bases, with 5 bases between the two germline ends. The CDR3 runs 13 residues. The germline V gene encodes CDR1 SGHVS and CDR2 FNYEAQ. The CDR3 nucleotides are TGTGCCAGCAGCTTAGGCAGACAAGAGACCCAGTACTTC. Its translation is CASSLGRQETQYF.

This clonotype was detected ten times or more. The CDR3 reads CASSLQGTGELFF. The CDR3, as DNA: TGTGCCAGCAGTCTTCAAGGGACCGGGGAGCTGTTTTTT. The V and J genes are TRBV2 and TRBJ2-2; D unclear. V gave up 5 bases and J gave up 5 bases, with 9 bases separating them. Per germline, CDR1 SNHLY and CDR2 FYNNEI. The CDR3 loop spans 13 amino acids.

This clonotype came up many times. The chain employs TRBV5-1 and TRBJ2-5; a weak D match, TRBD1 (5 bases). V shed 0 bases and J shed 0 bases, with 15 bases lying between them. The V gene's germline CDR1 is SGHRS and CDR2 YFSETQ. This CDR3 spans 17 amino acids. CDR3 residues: CASSLAAGQGNQETQYF. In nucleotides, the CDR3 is TGCGCCAGCAGCTTGGCTGCCGGCCAGGGAAACCAAGAGACCCAGTACTTC. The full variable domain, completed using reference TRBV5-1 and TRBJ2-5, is KAGVTQTPRYLIKTRGQQVTLSCSPISGHRSVSWYQQTPGQGLQFLFEYFSETQRNKGNFPGRFSGRQFSNSRSEMNVSTLELGDSALYLCASSLAAGQGNQETQYFGPGTRLLVL.

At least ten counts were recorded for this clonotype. The CDR3 reads CASRPGTSGRTETQYF. The CDR3, as DNA: TGTGCCAGCAGACCCGGGACTAGCGGGAGAACAGAGACCCAGTACTTC. The chain combines TRBV11-3 with TRBJ2-5; 14 bases line up with TRBD2. CDR1 is SGHNT, CDR2 YENEEA, per germline. Trimming at V came to 6 bases and at J to 4 bases, leaving 7 bases not matched to a gene. CDR3 length equals 16 residues.

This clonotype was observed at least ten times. CDR3 amino acids: CASSQSSTGVNSPLHF. Written as DNA, the CDR3 is TGCGCCAGCAGCCAATCCTCGACAGGGGTGAATTCACCCCTCCACTTT. This chain links TRBV4-3 with TRBJ1-6, with 8 bases identical to TRBD1. CDR3 length: 16 amino acids. In germline, CDR1 is LGHNA, CDR2 YSLEER. The J segment lost 7 bases and the V segment lost 2 bases, leaving 7 bases of the junction unmatched.